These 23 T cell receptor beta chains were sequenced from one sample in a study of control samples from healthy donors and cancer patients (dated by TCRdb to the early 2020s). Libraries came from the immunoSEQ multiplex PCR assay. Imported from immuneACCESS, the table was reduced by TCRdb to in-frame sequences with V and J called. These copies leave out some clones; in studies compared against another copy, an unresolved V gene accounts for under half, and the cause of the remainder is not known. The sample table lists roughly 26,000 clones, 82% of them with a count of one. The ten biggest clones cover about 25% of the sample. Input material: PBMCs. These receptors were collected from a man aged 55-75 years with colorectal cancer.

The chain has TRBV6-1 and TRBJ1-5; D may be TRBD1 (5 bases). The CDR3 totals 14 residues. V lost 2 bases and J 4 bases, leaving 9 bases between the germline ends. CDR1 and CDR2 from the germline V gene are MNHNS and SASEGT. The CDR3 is CASSERQKNQPQHF. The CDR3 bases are TGTGCCAGCAGTGAACGACAGAAAAATCAGCCCCAGCATTTT.

In DNA, the CDR3 is TGTGCCACCAGTGACTCTCGGGGGGGTTCCACTGAAGCTTTCTTT. Residues: CATSDSRGGSTEAFF. The chain recombines TRBV24-1 with TRBJ1-1; a possible D gene is TRBD1 (5 bases). CDR1 and CDR2 (germline): KGHDR, SFDVKD. Trimming cost V 4 bases and J 4 bases, with 15 bases left between them. The CDR3 is made up of 15 amino acids.

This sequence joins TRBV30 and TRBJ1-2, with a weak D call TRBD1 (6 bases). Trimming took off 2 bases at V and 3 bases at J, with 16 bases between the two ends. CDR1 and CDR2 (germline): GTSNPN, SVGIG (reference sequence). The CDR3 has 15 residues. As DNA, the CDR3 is TGTGCCTGGAGTATAAGGGGGGCGCCGCACTATGGCTACACCTTC. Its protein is CAWSIRGAPHYGYTF. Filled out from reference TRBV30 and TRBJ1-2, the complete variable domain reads SQTIHQWPATLVQPVGSPLSLECTVEGTSNPNLYWYRQAAGRGLQLLFYSVGIGQISSEVPQNLSASRPQDRQFILSSKKLLLSDSGFYLCAWSIRGAPHYGYTFGSGTRLTVV.

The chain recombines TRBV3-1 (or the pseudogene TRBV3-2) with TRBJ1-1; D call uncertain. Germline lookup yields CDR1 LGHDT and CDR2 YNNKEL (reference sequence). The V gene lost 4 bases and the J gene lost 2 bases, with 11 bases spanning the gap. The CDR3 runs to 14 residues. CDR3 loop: CASSRTTLNTEAFF. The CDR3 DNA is TGTGCCAGCAGCCGGACCACTTTAAACACTGAAGCTTTCTTT.

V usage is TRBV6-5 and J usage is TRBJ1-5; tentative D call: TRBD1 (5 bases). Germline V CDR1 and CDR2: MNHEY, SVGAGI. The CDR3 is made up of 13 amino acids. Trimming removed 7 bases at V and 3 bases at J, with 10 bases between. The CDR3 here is CASIGDPNQPQHF. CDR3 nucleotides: TGTGCCAGCATTGGGGACCCCAATCAGCCCCAGCATTTT.

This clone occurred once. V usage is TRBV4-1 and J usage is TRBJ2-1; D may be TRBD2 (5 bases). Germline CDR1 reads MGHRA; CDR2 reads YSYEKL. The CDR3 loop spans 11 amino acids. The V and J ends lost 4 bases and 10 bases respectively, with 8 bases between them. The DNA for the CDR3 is TGCGCCAGCAGCCTTCCGGGGGAGCAGTTCTTC. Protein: CASSLPGEQFF.

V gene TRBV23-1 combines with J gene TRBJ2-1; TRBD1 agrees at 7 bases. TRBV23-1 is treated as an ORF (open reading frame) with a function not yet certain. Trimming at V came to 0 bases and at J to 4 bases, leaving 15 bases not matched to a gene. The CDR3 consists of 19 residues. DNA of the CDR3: TGCGCCAGCAGTCAATCATGCTGCCGAGACAGGGACGAATACAATGAGCAGTTCTTC. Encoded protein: CASSQSCCRDRDEYNEQFF.

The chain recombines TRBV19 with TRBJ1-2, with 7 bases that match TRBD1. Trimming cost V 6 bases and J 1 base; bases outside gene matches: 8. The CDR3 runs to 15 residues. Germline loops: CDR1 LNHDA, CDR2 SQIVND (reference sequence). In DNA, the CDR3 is TGTGCCAGTAGCCTTAACAGGGGACTTAACTATGGCTACACCTTC. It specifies CASSLNRGLNYGYTF.

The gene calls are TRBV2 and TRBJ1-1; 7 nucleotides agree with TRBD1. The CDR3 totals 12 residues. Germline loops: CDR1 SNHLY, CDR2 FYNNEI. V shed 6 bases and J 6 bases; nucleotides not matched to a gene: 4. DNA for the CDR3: TGTGCCAGCAGGACAGGGTTCGCTGAAGCTTTCTTT. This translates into CASRTGFAEAFF.

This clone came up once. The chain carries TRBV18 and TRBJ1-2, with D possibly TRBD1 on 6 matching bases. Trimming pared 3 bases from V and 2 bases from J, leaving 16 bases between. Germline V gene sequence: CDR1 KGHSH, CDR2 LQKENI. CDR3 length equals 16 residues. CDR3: CASSPAWGQENYGYTF. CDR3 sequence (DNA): TGTGCCAGCTCACCCGCCTGGGGGCAGGAGAACTATGGCTACACCTTC. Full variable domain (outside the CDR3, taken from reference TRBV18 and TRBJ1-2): NAGVMQNPRHLVRRRGQEARLRCSPMKGHSHVYWYRQLPEEGLKFMVYLQKENIIDESGMPKERFSAEFPKEGPSILRIQQVVRGDSAAYFCASSPAWGQENYGYTFGSGTRLTVV.

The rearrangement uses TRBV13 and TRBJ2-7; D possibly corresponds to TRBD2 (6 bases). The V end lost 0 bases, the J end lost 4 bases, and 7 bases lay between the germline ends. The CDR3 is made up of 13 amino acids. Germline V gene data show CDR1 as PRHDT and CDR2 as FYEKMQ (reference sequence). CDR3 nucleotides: TGTGCCAGCAGCTTAGGCCGGGGGTACGAGCAGTACTTC. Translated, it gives CASSLGRGYEQYF.

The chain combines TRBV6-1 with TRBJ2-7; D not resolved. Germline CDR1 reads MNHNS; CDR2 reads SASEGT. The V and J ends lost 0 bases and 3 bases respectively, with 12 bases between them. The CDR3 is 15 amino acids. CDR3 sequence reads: CASSEAPLDHYEQYF. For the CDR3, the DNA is TGTGCCAGCAGTGAAGCGCCTTTGGACCACTACGAGCAGTACTTC.

In DNA, the CDR3 is TGTGCCAGCAGCTCTGGGGAAGGGAGGCACACCGGGGAGCTGTTTTTT. It is translated as CASSSGEGRHTGELFF. V is TRBV5-4 and J is TRBJ2-2; a possible D gene is TRBD2 (6 bases). Between the trimmed V and J ends, which lost 3 bases and 3 bases, there was a span of 15 bases. Germline values: CDR1 SGHNT, CDR2 YYREEE (reference sequence). The length of the CDR3 is 16 residues.

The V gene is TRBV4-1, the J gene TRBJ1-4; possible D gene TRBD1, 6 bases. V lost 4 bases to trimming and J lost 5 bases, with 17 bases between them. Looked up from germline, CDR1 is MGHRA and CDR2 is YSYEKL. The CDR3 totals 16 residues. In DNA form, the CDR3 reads TGCGCCAGCAGCCCCAACCCGGGACAACCAAATGAAAAACTGTTTTTT. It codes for CASSPNPGQPNEKLFF.

CDR3 amino acids: CAWSPGQVNQPQHF. CDR3 coding DNA: TGTGCCTGGAGTCCAGGACAGGTAAATCAGCCCCAGCATTTT. The chain is built from TRBV30 and TRBJ1-5; TRBD1 agrees at 7 bases. V lost 2 bases, J lost 4 bases, and 5 bases stayed unmatched. The V gene's germline CDR1 is GTSNPN and CDR2 SVGIG (reference sequence). There are 14 residues in the CDR3. The full variable domain, rest sourced from reference TRBV30 and TRBJ1-5, is SQTIHQWPATLVQPVGSPLSLECTVEGTSNPNLYWYRQAAGRGLQLLFYSVGIGQISSEVPQNLSASRPQDRQFILSSKKLLLSDSGFYLCAWSPGQVNQPQHFGDGTRLSIL.

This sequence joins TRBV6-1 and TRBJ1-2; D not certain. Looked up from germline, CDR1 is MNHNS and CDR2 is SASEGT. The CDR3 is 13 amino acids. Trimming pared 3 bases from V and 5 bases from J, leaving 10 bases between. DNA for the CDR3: TGTGCCAGCAGTGATTCAGGACGATATGGCTACACCTTC. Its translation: CASSDSGRYGYTF.

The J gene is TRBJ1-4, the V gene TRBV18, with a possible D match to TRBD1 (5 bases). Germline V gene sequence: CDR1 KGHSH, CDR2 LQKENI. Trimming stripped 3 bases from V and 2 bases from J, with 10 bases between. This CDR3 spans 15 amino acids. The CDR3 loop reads CASSPQGATNEKLFF. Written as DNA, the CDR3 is TGTGCCAGCTCACCGCAAGGGGCTACTAATGAAAAACTGTTTTTT.

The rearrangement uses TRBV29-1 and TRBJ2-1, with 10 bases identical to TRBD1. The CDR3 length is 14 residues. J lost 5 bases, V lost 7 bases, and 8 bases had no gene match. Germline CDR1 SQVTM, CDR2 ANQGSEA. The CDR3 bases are TGCAGCGGCCGACAGGGGGCGCCCGACAATGAGCAGTTCTTC. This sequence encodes CSGRQGAPDNEQFF.

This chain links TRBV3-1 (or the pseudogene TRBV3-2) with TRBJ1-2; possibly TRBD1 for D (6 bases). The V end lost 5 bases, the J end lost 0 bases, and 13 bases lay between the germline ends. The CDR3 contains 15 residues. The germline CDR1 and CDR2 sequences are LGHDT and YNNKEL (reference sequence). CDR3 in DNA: TGTGCCAGCAGCTGGGACACAGGATCTAACTATGGCTACACCTTC. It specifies CASSWDTGSNYGYTF.

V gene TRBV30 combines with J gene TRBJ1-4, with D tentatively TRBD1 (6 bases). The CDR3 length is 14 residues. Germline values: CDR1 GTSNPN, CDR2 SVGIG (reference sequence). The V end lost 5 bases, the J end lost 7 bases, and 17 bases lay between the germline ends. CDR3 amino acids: CAWEGHSYGEKLFF. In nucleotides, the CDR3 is TGTGCCTGGGAGGGACATTCCTACGGTGAAAAACTGTTTTTT. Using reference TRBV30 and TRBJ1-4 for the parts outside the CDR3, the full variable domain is SQTIHQWPATLVQPVGSPLSLECTVEGTSNPNLYWYRQAAGRGLQLLFYSVGIGQISSEVPQNLSASRPQDRQFILSSKKLLLSDSGFYLCAWEGHSYGEKLFFGSGTQLSVL.

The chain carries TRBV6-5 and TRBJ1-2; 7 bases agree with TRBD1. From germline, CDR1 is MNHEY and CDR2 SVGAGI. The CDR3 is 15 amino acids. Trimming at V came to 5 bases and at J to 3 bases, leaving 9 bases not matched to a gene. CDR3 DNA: TGTGCCAGCAGTATAAGAACCGGGACAGACTATGGCTACACCTTC. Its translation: CASSIRTGTDYGYTF.

This CDR3 reads CATSENRDRAYQYF. DNA for the CDR3: TGTGCCACCAGTGAAAACCGGGACAGGGCTTATCAGTACTTC. This chain uses TRBV24-1 with TRBJ2-4; TRBD1 matches 9 bases. J lost 12 bases, V lost 4 bases, and 9 bases had no gene match. The length of the CDR3 is 14 residues. The germline CDR1 and CDR2 sequences are KGHDR and SFDVKD.

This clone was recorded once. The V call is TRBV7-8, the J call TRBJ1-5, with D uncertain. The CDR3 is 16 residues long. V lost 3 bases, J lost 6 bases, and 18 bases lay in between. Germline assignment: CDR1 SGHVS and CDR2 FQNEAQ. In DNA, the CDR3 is TGTGCCAGCAGCTTCTTCGGGTCTTTGGGCGGTCAGCCCCAGCATTTT. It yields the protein CASSFFGSLGGQPQHF.